Each of the 10 T cell receptor beta chains below was sequenced from the same sample in a study of a mutant IDH1 vaccine in newly diagnosed glioma (dated by TCRdb to 2020 to 2023). The sample's time point, from its label and the paper: week 11, during vaccination. Each vaccine dose, consisting of 300 ug of a 20-mer mutant IDH1 peptide in Montanide, was administered subcutaneously with topical imiquimod. The method was the immunoSEQ multiplex PCR assay. The immuneACCESS repertoire file appears here via TCRdb, limited to in-frame rearrangements. These files lack a portion of the clones; in checked studies, under half of the deficit traces to unresolved V genes, and the cause of the others is not known. The sample has about 40,000 clones on record, around 84% of them singletons. 2% to 2.5% of the sample comes from the top ten. These receptors lack a known antigen. The starting material was PBMCs, obtained from a glioma patient whose treatment included an IDH1 peptide vaccine. The receptors here all came from a man aged 35 to 55 with glioma.

This chain links TRBV7-9 with TRBJ2-7; tentative D call: TRBD1 (6 bases). Trimming removed 1 base from V and 0 bases from J, with 7 bases in between. Germline loops: CDR1 SEHNR, CDR2 FQNEAQ (reference sequence). The length of the CDR3 is 14 residues. The CDR3 sequence is CASSLGDNSYEQYF. In nucleotides, the CDR3 is TGTGCCAGCAGCTTAGGGGACAACTCCTACGAGCAGTACTTC.

The J gene is TRBJ2-1, the V gene TRBV7-3, with 9 bases matching TRBD2. V was pared by 1 base and J by 7 bases, with 8 bases of the junction left unmatched. This CDR3 is built from 16 residues. From germline, CDR1 is SGHTA and CDR2 FQGTGA. The CDR3 DNA reads as TGTGCCAGCAGCTTAAATGCGGGAGGGTTAGCGAATGAGCAGTTCTTC. Translation gives CASSLNAGGLANEQFF.

Only one count was recorded for this clone. This chain uses TRBV18 with TRBJ2-7; 7 bases fit TRBD1. Germline CDR1 is KGHSH and CDR2 is LQKENI. The CDR3 has 14 residues. After removal of 6 bases from V and 5 bases from J, the junction contained 10 bases not matched to a gene. The CDR3 protein is CASSPGGDFHEQYF. CDR3 nucleotide sequence: TGTGCCAGCTCCCCAGGGGGAGACTTCCACGAGCAGTACTTC. Full variable domain (rest looked up from reference TRBV18 and TRBJ2-7): NAGVMQNPRHLVRRRGQEARLRCSPMKGHSHVYWYRQLPEEGLKFMVYLQKENIIDESGMPKERFSAEFPKEGPSILRIQQVVRGDSAAYFCASSPGGDFHEQYFGPGTRLTVT.

The V call is TRBV6-4, the J call TRBJ2-2; a possible D gene is TRBD1 (6 bases). The CDR3 runs 14 residues. Trimming took off 10 bases at V and 6 bases at J, with 18 bases between the two ends. Germline V gene data show CDR1 as MRHNA and CDR2 as SNTAGT. CDR3 residues: CATRQGPSAGELFF. The CDR3 DNA sequence: TGTGCCACCAGGCAGGGGCCCTCAGCCGGGGAGCTGTTTTTT.

The chain recombines TRBV28 with TRBJ1-5; the D gene is possibly TRBD1 (5 bases). The CDR3 is 15 amino acids. Trimming removed 6 bases from V and 6 bases from J, with 18 bases in between. CDR1 is MDHEN, CDR2 SYDVKM, per germline. The CDR3, as DNA: TGTGCCAGCAGCACAAACAGCGGTCAGGGTCAGCCCCAGCATTTT. Its protein is CASSTNSGQGQPQHF.

The chain combines TRBV27 with TRBJ1-1; 9 nucleotides line up with TRBD1. CDR1 MNHEY and CDR2 SMNVEV come from the germline V gene (reference sequence). The CDR3 sequence is 14 residues long. The junction had 5 bases not matched to a gene; V was cut back by 5 bases and J by 4 bases. CDR3 in amino acids: CASSARTGVTEAFF. CDR3 DNA sequence: TGTGCCAGCAGTGCCAGGACAGGGGTCACTGAAGCTTTCTTT.

This chain links TRBV6-1 with TRBJ2-7; D is unresolved. The CDR3 runs to 14 residues. Trimming stripped 7 bases from V and 1 base from J, with 14 bases between. Germline V lookup: CDR1 MNHNS, CDR2 SASEGT. CDR3: CASMQRAPSYEQYF. The CDR3 DNA reads as TGTGCCAGCATGCAACGTGCTCCATCCTACGAGCAGTACTTC.

This clone was detected once. This sequence joins TRBV19 and TRBJ2-1; D gene uncertain. This CDR3 is built from 13 residues. Germline CDR1 LNHDA, CDR2 SQIVND (reference sequence). Trimming stripped 7 bases from V and 2 bases from J, with 9 bases between. The CDR3 loop reads CASTFGPYNEQFF. The CDR3 DNA reads TGTGCCAGTACTTTCGGACCCTACAATGAGCAGTTCTTC. Full variable domain (outside the CDR3, taken from reference TRBV19 and TRBJ2-1): DGGITQSPKYLFRKEGQNVTLSCEQNLNHDAMYWYRQDPGQGLRLIYYSQIVNDFQKGDIAEGYSVSREKKESFPLTVTSAQKNPTAFYLCASTFGPYNEQFFGPGTRLTVL.

The chain employs TRBV11-2 and TRBJ1-4; TRBD1 might be the D (5 bases). The CDR3 loop spans 13 amino acids. Germline lookup yields CDR1 SGHAT and CDR2 FQNNGV. V shed 3 bases and J shed 6 bases, with 8 bases lying between them. CDR3 DNA: TGTGCCAGCAGCTTTTCGGGGGATGAAAAACTGTTTTTT. Translating it yields CASSFSGDEKLFF.

The rearrangement links TRBV6-6 to TRBJ2-3; 9 nucleotides align to TRBD2. The CDR3 is 15 residues long. Germline CDR1 reads MNHNY; CDR2 reads SVGAGI (reference sequence). Trimming took 1 base from V and 2 from J; bases not matched to a gene: 1. The CDR3: CASSYLAGATDTQYF. CDR3 sequence (DNA): TGTGCCAGCAGTTACTTAGCGGGGGCCACAGATACGCAGTATTTT.